The 20 T cell receptor beta chains below come from one sample, sequenced in a study of post-analysis software for immune sequencing data. Their cognate antigens are unknown. Included in the TCR beta cDNA libraries were unique molecular identifiers. MiXCR, applied by TCRdb to the PCR reads, yields one record per CDR3 protein. The data contain about 430,000 distinct CDR3 sequences, 35% to 45% of them singletons. Points from the study as a whole: Five TRBV segments were significantly more frequent in patients than in controls. TRBV5-6, TRBV5-1 and TRBV20-1 were among these segments.

Sequencing used blood. The source of these receptors is a girl between 2 and 10 years old with multiple sclerosis.

This rearrangement joins TRBV7-9 to TRBJ1-2; 7 nucleotides match TRBD1. Germline V lookup: CDR1 SEHNR, CDR2 FQNEAQ (reference sequence). The CDR3 length is 12 residues. J lost 5 bases, V lost 5 bases, and 2 bases had no gene match. This CDR3 reads CASSPGQYGYTF. Here the CDR3 DNA reads TGTGCCAGCAGCCCGGGACAGTATGGCTACACCTTC.

This clonotype was recorded a few times. This chain uses TRBV28 with TRBJ2-7; the match to TRBD2 covers 9 bases. This CDR3 is built from 14 residues. Germline V gene lookup returns CDR1 MDHEN and CDR2 SYDVKM. J lost 0 bases, V lost 6 bases, and 3 bases had no gene match. The CDR3 coding sequence is TGTGCCAGCAGAGGGACTAGCCGCTCCTACGAGCAGTACTTC. Its protein product is CASRGTSRSYEQYF.

This clonotype turned up a few times. The chain has TRBV5-1 and TRBJ2-1, with TRBD2 identical over 10 bases. CDR1 is SGHRS and CDR2 is YFSETQ in the germline V gene. The CDR3 is 15 amino acids. The ends lost 3 bases at V and 4 bases at J; junction bases unmatched: 4. The CDR3 region has the DNA TGCGCCAGCAGCTCGGGGACTAGCGAATACAATGAGCAGTTCTTC. It yields the protein CASSSGTSEYNEQFF.

The V call is TRBV10-1, the J call TRBJ1-2; possibly TRBD1 for D (5 bases). There are 13 residues in the CDR3. CDR1 is WNHNN and CDR2 is SYGVQD in the germline V gene (reference sequence). Between the trimmed V and J ends, which lost 3 bases and 6 bases, there was a span of 11 bases. CDR3 bases: TGCGCCAGCAGTGACAGGGAGCGGGATGGCTACACCTTC. This encodes CASSDRERDGYTF.

The chain employs TRBV7-2 and TRBJ1-2; 10 bases agree with TRBD1. The germline V gene encodes CDR1 SGHTA and CDR2 FQGNSA. The CDR3 consists of 14 residues. With V trimmed by 5 bases and J by 8 bases, 8 bases remained unmatched. CDR3 region: CASSPRQGAWGYTF. The CDR3 DNA is TGTGCCAGCAGCCCGAGACAGGGGGCCTGGGGCTACACCTTC.

The J gene is TRBJ2-5, the V gene TRBV28; D not resolved. Trimming cost V 6 bases and J 2 bases, with 16 bases left between them. The CDR3 runs 15 residues. Germline CDR1 and CDR2: MDHEN and SYDVKM. CDR3 region: CASSTRSRRQETQYF. For the CDR3, the DNA is TGTGCCAGCAGCACGCGGAGTCGACGACAAGAGACCCAGTACTTC.

The genes are TRBV20-1 and TRBJ2-7, with 8 nucleotides matching TRBD2. This CDR3 region has 17 residues. The germline gives CDR1 DFQATT, CDR2 SNEGSKA (reference sequence). Unmatched junction bases numbered 15, after V lost 1 base and J lost 4 bases. CDR3: CSARGADRIAGTYEQYF. As DNA, the CDR3 is TGCAGTGCTAGAGGCGCAGATCGGATAGCGGGGACTTACGAGCAGTACTTC.

This rearrangement joins TRBV28 to TRBJ2-3; 7 positions agree with TRBD1. With V trimmed by 4 bases and J by 0 bases, 10 bases remained unmatched. This CDR3 spans 17 amino acids. The germline V gene encodes CDR1 MDHEN and CDR2 SYDVKM. The chain's CDR3 is CASSSPGQIASTDTQYF. CDR3 sequence (DNA): TGTGCCAGCAGTTCCCCGGGACAGATTGCTAGCACAGATACGCAGTATTTT.

This clonotype appeared a few times. The chain has TRBV7-8 and TRBJ2-1; 9 positions agree with TRBD2. Looked up from germline, CDR1 is SGHVS and CDR2 is FQNEAQ. V dropped 2 bases and J dropped 8; count of bases not matched to a gene: 7. CDR3 length equals 15 residues. The CDR3 here is CASSLLREGSHEQFF. As DNA, the CDR3 is TGTGCCAGCAGCTTATTGCGGGAGGGTAGCCATGAGCAGTTCTTC.

CDR3 coding DNA: TGTGCCAGCAGCAAAGTTCCCTCGGATACGCAGTATTTT. It yields the protein CASSKVPSDTQYF. The rearrangement uses TRBV21-1 and TRBJ2-3; the D call in the table, TRBD2, was not verified against the DNA. TRBV21-1 is reported as a pseudogene. This CDR3 spans 13 amino acids.

The V gene is TRBV6-1, the J gene TRBJ2-3; D gene ambiguous. Per the germline V gene, CDR1 is MNHNS and CDR2 is SASEGT. V dropped 1 base and J dropped 6 bases, with 11 bases sitting between them. There are 14 residues in the CDR3. CDR3 protein: CASSEVMARDTQYF. In DNA, the CDR3 is TGTGCCAGCAGTGAAGTCATGGCTAGGGATACGCAGTATTTT.

This clonotype was counted a few times. The chain has TRBV25-1 and TRBJ1-2; weak D call: TRBD1 (6 bases). Germline V lookup: CDR1 MGHDK, CDR2 SYGVNS. Trimming shortened V by 7 bases and J by 6 bases, and 24 bases separated the two germline ends. The CDR3 runs 16 residues. The CDR3 sequence is CASNKGRGSGPDGYTF. The DNA for the CDR3 is TGTGCCAGCAATAAAGGCAGGGGTTCGGGGCCGGATGGCTACACCTTC.

The chain has TRBV29-1 and TRBJ1-4; 7 bases are shared with TRBD1. The CDR3 sequence is 14 residues long. Germline loops: CDR1 SQVTM, CDR2 ANQGSEA. Losses at the gene ends were 4 bases for V and 5 bases for J; bases not matched to a gene: 7. CDR3 sequence: CSVALTGENEKLFF. The DNA of the CDR3 is TGCAGCGTTGCCCTTACAGGGGAAAATGAAAAACTGTTTTTT.

CDR3 nucleotides: TGCGCCAGCAGCGAGCGGGATTACAACGAGCAGTACTTC. Protein product: CASSERDYNEQYF. The V and J genes are TRBV5-1 and TRBJ2-7; 7 nucleotides line up with TRBD2. Germline V lookup: CDR1 SGHRS, CDR2 YFSETQ. V shed 4 bases and J 5 bases; nucleotides not matched to a gene: 6. CDR3 length: 13 residues.

This rearrangement joins TRBV9 to TRBJ1-1; the D is unclear. CDR3 length: 13 residues. Germline-derived CDR1 and CDR2 are SGDLS and YYNGEE. V was trimmed by 4 bases and J by 3 bases, leaving 10 bases between them. The CDR3 nucleotides are TGTGCCAGCAGCTTCGAAGGGCACACTGAAGCTTTCTTT. Translation: CASSFEGHTEAFF.

This clonotype has a handful of counts. The chain couples TRBV15 to TRBJ1-1; D is undetermined. The length of the CDR3 is 12 residues. V was clipped by 2 bases and J by 7 bases, with 8 bases between them. Germline values: CDR1 LNHNV, CDR2 YYDKDF (reference sequence). The DNA of the CDR3 is TGTGCCACCAGCAGATCTCATATTGAAGCTTTCTTT. This encodes CATSRSHIEAFF.

The rearrangement links TRBV5-4 to TRBJ2-3; 12 positions match TRBD2. J was trimmed by 4 bases and V by 0 bases; bases with no gene match: 6. Germline values: CDR1 SGHNT, CDR2 YYREEE (reference sequence). The CDR3 sequence is 17 residues long. The CDR3, as DNA: TGTGCCAGCAGCTTGGCTTTACTAGCGGGGGGCCCAGATACGCAGTATTTT. Its translation is CASSLALLAGGPDTQYF.

The V gene is TRBV7-9, the J gene TRBJ1-5; TRBD1 matches 12 bases. The CDR3 is 16 residues long. The germline V gene encodes CDR1 SEHNR and CDR2 FQNEAQ (reference sequence). The ends lost 2 bases at V and 9 bases at J; junction bases unmatched: 8. The CDR3 bases are TGTGCCAGCAGCTTAACCGGGACAGGGGGCATTGCGCCCCAGCATTTT. The encoded protein is CASSLTGTGGIAPQHF. The whole variable domain, filled in from reference TRBV7-9 and TRBJ1-5, reads DTGVSQNPRHKITKRGQNVTFRCDPISEHNRLYWYRQTLGQGPEFLTYFQNEAQLEKSRLLSDRFSAERPKGSFSTLEIQRTEQGDSAMYLCASSLTGTGGIAPQHFGDGTRLSIL.

This clonotype was detected ten times or more. The V call is TRBV4-3, the J call TRBJ2-5; 10 positions agree with TRBD2. The CDR3 sequence is 17 residues long. Looked up from germline, CDR1 is LGHNA and CDR2 is YSLEER. Losses at the gene ends were 0 bases for V and 5 bases for J; bases not matched to a gene: 9. In nucleotides, the CDR3 is TGCGCCAGCAGCCAAGACCCTAGCGGGAGCACCGGCGAGACCCAGTACTTC. Its protein is CASSQDPSGSTGETQYF.

This clonotype was seen a few times. V is TRBV25-1 and J is TRBJ2-3, with a tentative D call TRBD2 (5 bases). V dropped 2 bases and J dropped 6 bases, with 6 bases sitting between them. The germline V gene encodes CDR1 MGHDK and CDR2 SYGVNS. This CDR3 comprises 12 residues. This CDR3 reads CASSERRDTQYF. The CDR3 DNA sequence: TGTGCCAGCAGTGAACGGAGGGATACGCAGTATTTT. Using reference TRBV25-1 and TRBJ2-3 for the parts outside the CDR3, the full variable domain is EADIYQTPRYLVIGTGKKITLECSQTMGHDKMYWYQQDPGMELHLIHYSYGVNSTEKGDLSSESTVSRIRTEHFPLTLESARPSHTSQYLCASSERRDTQYFGPGTRLTVL.